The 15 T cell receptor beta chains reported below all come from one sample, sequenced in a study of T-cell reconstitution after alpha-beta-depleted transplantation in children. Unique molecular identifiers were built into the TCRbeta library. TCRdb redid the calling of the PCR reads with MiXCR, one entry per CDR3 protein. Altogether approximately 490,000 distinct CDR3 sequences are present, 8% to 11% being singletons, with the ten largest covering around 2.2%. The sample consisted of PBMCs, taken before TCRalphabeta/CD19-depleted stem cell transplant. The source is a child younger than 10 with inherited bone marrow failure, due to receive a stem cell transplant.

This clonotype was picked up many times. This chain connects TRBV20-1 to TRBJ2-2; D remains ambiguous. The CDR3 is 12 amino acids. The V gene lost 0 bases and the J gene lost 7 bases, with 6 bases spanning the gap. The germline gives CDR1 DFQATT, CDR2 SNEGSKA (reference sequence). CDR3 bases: TGCAGTGCTAGAGAATCTGTCGGGGAGCTGTTTTTT. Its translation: CSARESVGELFF.

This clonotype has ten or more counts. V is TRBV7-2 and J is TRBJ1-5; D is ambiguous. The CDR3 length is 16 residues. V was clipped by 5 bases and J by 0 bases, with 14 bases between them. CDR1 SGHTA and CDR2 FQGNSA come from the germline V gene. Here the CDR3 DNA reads TGTGCCAGCAGCCTCGGGCCTCCGGGTAGCAATCAGCCCCAGCATTTT. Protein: CASSLGPPGSNQPQHF.

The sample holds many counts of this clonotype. This CDR3 reads CAISEFSNQPQHF. Written as DNA, the CDR3 is TGTGCCATCAGTGAGTTTAGCAATCAGCCCCAGCATTTT. The chain is built from TRBV10-3 and TRBJ1-5; D is ambiguous. Germline values: CDR1 ENHRY, CDR2 SYGVKD. CDR3 length: 13 residues. V lost 1 base and J lost 0, with 1 base in between.

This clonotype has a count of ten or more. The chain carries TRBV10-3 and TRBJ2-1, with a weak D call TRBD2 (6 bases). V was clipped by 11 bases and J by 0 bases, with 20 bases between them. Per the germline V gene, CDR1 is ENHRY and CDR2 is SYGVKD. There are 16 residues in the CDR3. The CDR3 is CAGAGGKPSSYNEQFF. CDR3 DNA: TGTGCCGGGGCCGGGGGTAAGCCGAGCTCCTACAATGAGCAGTTCTTC.

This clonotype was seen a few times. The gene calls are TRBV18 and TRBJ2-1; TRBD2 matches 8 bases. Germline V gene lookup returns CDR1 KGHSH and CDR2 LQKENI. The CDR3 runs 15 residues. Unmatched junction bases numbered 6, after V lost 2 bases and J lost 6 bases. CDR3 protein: CASSPVQRGSNEQFF. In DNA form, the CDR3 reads TGTGCCAGCTCACCAGTCCAGCGGGGGTCCAATGAGCAGTTCTTC.

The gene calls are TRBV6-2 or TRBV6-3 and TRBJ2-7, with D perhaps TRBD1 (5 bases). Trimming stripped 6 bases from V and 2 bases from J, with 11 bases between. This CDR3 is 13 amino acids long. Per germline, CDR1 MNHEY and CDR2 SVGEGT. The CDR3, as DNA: TGTGCCAGCAGAGATGGGGCCACCTACGAGCAGTACTTC. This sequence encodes CASRDGATYEQYF.

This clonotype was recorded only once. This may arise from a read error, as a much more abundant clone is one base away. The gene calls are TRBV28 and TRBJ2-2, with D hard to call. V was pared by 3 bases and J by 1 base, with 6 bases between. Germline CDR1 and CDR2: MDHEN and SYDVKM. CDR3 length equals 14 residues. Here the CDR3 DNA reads TGTGCCAGCAGTTTTTTCGGGAACACCGGGGAGCTGTTTTTT. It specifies CASSFFGNTGELFF.

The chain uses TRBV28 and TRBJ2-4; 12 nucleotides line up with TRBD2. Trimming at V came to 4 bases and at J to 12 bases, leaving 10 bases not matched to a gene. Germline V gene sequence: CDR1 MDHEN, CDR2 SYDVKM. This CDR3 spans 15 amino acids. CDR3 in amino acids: CASSSLAGGPQSQYF. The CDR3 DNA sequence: TGTGCCAGCAGTTCACTAGCGGGAGGCCCCCAAAGTCAGTACTTC. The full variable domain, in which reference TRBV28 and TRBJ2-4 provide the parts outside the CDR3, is DVKVTQSSRYLVKRTGEKVFLECVQDMDHENMFWYRQDPGLGLRLIYFSYDVKMKEKGDIPEGYSVSREKKERFSLILESASTNQTSMYLCASSSLAGGPQSQYFGAGTRLSVL.

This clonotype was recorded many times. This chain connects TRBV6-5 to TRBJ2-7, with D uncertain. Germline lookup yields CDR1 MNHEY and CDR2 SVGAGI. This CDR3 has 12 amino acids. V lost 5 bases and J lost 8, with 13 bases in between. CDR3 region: CASSVMGSQQYF. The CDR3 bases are TGTGCCAGCAGTGTTATGGGCAGTCAGCAGTACTTC.

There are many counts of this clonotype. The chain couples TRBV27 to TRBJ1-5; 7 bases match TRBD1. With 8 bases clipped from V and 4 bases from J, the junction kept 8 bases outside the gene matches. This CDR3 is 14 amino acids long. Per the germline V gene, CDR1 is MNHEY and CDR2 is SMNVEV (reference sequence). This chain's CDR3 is CASGRQGGNQPQHF. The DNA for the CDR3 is TGTGCCAGCGGTAGACAGGGCGGGAATCAGCCCCAGCATTTT.

DNA for the CDR3: TGCGCCAGCAGCGAAACCCTGGACAGGGGGCAATACGAGCAGTACTTC. Its translation is CASSETLDRGQYEQYF. The chain joins TRBV4-1 to TRBJ2-7; 11 bases are shared with TRBD1. CDR3 length: 16 residues. Germline V gene sequence: CDR1 MGHRA, CDR2 YSYEKL. V lost 5 bases, J lost 4 bases, and 10 bases stayed unmatched.

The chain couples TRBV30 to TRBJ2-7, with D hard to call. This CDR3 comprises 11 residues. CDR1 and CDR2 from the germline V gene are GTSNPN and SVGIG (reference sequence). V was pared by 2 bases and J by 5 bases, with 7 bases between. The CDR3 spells CAWSNQDEQYF. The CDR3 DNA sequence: TGTGCCTGGAGTAATCAGGACGAGCAGTACTTC. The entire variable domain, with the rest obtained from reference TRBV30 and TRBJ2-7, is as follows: SQTIHQWPATLVQPVGSPLSLECTVEGTSNPNLYWYRQAAGRGLQLLFYSVGIGQISSEVPQNLSASRPQDRQFILSSKKLLLSDSGFYLCAWSNQDEQYFGPGTRLTVT.

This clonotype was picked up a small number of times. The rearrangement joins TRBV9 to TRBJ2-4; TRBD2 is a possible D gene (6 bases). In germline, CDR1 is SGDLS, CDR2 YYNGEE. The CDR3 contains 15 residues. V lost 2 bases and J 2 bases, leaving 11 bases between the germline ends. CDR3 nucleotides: TGTGCCAGCAGCGTCGGACTAACTACCAAAAACATTCAGTACTTC. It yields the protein CASSVGLTTKNIQYF. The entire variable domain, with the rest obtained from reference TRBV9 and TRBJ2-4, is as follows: DSGVTQTPKHLITATGQRVTLRCSPRSGDLSVYWYQQSLDQGLQFLIQYYNGEERAKGNILERFSAQQFPDLHSELNLSSLELGDSALYFCASSVGLTTKNIQYFGAGTRLSVL.

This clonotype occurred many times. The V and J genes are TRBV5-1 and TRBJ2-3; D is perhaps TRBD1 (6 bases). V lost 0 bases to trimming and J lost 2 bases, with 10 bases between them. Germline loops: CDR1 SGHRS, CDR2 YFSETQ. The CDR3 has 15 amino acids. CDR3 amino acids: CASSLDREFTDTQYF. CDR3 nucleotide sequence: TGCGCCAGCAGCTTGGACAGGGAGTTCACAGATACGCAGTATTTT.

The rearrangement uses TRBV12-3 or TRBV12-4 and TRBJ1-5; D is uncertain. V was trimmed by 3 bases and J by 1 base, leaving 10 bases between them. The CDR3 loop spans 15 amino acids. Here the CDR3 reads CASSFRGRSNQPQHF. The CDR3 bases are TGTGCCAGCAGTTTCCGCGGGAGGAGCAATCAGCCCCAGCATTTT.